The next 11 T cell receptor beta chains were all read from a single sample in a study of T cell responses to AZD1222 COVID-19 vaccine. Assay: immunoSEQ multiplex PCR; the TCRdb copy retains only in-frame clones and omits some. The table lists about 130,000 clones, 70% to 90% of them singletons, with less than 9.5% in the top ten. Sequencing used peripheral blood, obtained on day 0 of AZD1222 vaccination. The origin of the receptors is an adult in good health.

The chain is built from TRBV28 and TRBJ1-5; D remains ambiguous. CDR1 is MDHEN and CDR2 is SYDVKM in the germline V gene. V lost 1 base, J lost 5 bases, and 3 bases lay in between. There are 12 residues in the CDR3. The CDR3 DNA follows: TGTGCCAGCAGTTTATCATATCAGCCCCAGCATTTT. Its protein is CASSLSYQPQHF.

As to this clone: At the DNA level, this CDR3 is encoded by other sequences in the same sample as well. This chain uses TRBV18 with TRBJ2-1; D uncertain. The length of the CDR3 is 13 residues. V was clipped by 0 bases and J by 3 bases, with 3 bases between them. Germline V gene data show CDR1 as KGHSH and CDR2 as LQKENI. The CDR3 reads CASSPPGYNEQFF. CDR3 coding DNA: TGTGCCAGCTCACCACCCGGCTACAATGAGCAGTTCTTC.

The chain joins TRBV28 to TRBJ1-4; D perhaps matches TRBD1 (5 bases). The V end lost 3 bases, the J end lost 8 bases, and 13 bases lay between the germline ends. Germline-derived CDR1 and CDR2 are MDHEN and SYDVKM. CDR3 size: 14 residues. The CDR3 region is CASSLGTDPEKLFF. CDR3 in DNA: TGTGCCAGCAGTTTGGGGACCGATCCGGAAAAACTGTTTTTT. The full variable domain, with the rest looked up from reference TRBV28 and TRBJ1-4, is DVKVTQSSRYLVKRTGEKVFLECVQDMDHENMFWYRQDPGLGLRLIYFSYDVKMKEKGDIPEGYSVSREKKERFSLILESASTNQTSMYLCASSLGTDPEKLFFGSGTQLSVL.

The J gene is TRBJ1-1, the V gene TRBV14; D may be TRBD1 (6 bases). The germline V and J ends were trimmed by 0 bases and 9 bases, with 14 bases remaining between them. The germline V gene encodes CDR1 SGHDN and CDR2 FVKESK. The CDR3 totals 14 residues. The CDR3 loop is CASSQDRGGGQAFF. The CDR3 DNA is TGTGCCAGCAGCCAAGATCGTGGGGGGGGCCAAGCTTTCTTT.

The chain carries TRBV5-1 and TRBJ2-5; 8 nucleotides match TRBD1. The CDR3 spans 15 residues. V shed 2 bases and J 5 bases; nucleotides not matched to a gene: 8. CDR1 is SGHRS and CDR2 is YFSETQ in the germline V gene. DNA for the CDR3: TGCGCCAGCAGCTTTCAAAGACAGGGGACGGAGACCCAGTACTTC. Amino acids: CASSFQRQGTETQYF.

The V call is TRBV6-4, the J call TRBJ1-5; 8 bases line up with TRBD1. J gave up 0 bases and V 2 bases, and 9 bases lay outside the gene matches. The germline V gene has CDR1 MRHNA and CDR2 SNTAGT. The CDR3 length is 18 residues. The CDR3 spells CASSDSPRGHFSNQPQHF. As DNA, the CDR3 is TGTGCCAGCAGTGACAGCCCCAGGGGGCATTTTAGCAATCAGCCCCAGCATTTT.

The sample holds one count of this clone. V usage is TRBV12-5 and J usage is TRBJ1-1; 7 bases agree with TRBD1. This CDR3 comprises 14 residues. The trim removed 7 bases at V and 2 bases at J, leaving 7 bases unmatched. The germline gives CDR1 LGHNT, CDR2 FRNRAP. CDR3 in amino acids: CASETGQGNTEAFF. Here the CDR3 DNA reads TGTGCTAGTGAGACAGGGCAGGGTAACACTGAAGCTTTCTTT.

CDR3 bases: TGTGCCAGCAGCGGAAGGGTTGTGACTGATACATCTTCTAACTATGGCTACACCTTC. This translates into CASSGRVVTDTSSNYGYTF. J is TRBJ1-2 and V is TRBV9; unclear D gene. V was pared by 3 bases and J by 0 bases, with 24 bases between. CDR1 is SGDLS, CDR2 YYNGEE, per germline. CDR3 length: 19 residues.

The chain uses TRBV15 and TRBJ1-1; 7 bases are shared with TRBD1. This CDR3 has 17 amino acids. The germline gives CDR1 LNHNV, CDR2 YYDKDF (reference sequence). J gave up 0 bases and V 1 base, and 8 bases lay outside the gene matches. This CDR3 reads CATSRGGGGGMNTEAFF. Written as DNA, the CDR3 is TGTGCCACCAGCAGAGGGGGAGGGGGCGGGATGAACACTGAAGCTTTCTTT.

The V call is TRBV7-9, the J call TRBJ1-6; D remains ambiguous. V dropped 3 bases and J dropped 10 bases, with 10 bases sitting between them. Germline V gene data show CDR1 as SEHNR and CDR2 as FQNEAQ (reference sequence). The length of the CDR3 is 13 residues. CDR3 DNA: TGTGCCAGCAGCTTCGACTGGGAATCACCCCTCCACTTT. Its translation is CASSFDWESPLHF.

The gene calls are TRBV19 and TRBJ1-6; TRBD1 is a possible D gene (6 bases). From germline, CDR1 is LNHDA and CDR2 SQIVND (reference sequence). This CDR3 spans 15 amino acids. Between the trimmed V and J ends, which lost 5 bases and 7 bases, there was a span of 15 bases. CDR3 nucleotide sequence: TGTGCCAGTAGTTTCGAGGGGGTTGGGAATTCACCCCTCCACTTT. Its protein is CASSFEGVGNSPLHF.